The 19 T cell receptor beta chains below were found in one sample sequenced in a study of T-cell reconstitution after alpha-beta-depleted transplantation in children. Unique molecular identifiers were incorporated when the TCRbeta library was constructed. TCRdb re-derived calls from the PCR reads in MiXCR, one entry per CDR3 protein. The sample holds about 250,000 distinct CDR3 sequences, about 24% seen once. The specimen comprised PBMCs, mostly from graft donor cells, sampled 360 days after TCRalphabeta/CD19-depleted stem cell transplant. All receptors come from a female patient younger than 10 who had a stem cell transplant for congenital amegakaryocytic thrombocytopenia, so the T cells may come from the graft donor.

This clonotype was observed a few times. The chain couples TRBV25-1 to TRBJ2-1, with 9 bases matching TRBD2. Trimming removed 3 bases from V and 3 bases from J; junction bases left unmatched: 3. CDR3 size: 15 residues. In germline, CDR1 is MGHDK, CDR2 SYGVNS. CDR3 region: CASSEVSGSYNEQFF. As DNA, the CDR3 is TGTGCCAGCAGTGAGGTTAGCGGGAGCTACAATGAGCAGTTCTTC.

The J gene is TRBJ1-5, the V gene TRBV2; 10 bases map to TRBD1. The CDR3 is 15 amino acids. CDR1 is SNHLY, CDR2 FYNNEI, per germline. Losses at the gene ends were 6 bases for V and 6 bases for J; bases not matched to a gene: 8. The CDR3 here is CASRGQGFMFQPQHF. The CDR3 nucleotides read TGTGCCAGCAGGGGACAGGGGTTTATGTTTCAGCCCCAGCATTTT.

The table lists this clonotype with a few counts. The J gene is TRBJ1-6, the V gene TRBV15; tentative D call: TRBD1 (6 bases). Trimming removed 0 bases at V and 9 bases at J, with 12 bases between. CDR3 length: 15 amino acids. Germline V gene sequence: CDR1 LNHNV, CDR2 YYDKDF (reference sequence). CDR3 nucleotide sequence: TGTGCCACCAGCAGAGAGCTGCAGGGGAGTTCACCCCTCCACTTT. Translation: CATSRELQGSSPLHF. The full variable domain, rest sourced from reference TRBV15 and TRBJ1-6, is DAMVIQNPRYQVTQFGKPVTLSCSQTLNHNVMYWYQQKSSQAPKLLFHYYDKDFNNEADTPDNFQSRRPNTSFCFLDIRSPGLGDTAMYLCATSRELQGSSPLHFGNGTRLTVT.

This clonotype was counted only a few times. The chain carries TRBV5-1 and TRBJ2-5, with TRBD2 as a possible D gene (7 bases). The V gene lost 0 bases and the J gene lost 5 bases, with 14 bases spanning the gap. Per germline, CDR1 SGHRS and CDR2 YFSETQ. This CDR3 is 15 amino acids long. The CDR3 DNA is TGCGCCAGCAGCTTGGAAGAGGGGGGGCCCGAGACCCAGTACTTC. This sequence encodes CASSLEEGGPETQYF.

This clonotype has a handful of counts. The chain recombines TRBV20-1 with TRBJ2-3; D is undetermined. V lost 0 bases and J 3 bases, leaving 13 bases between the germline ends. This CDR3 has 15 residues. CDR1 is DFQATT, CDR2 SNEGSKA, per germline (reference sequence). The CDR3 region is CSARDATLNTDTQYF. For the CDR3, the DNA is TGCAGTGCTAGAGATGCGACCTTAAATACAGATACGCAGTATTTT.

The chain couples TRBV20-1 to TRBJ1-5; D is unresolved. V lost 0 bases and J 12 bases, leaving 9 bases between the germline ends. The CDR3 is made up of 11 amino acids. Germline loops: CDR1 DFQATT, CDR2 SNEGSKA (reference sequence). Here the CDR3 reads CSAREGGIQHF. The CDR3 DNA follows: TGCAGTGCTAGAGAGGGAGGAATCCAGCATTTT.

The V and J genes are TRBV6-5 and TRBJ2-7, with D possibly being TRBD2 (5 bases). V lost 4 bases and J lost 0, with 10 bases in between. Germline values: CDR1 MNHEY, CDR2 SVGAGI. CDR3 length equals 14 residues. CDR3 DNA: TGTGCCAGCAGTTCCGTGGGGAGCTCCTACGAGCAGTACTTC. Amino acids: CASSSVGSSYEQYF.

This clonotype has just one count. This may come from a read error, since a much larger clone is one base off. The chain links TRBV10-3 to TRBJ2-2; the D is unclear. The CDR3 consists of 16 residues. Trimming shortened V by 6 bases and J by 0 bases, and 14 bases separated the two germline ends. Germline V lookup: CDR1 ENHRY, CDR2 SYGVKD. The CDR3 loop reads CAISPESSANTGELFF. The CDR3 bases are TGTGCCATCAGCCCCGAGAGTTCAGCGAACACCGGGGAGCTGTTTTTT.

The CDR3 loop reads CSAVRQGGQPQHF. The CDR3 DNA reads TGCAGTGCTGTCCGACAGGGAGGTCAGCCCCAGCATTTT. The chain has TRBV20-1 and TRBJ1-5; 7 nucleotides align to TRBD1. Germline CDR1 reads DFQATT; CDR2 reads SNEGSKA (reference sequence). The CDR3 consists of 13 residues. V was pared by 5 bases and J by 6 bases, with 7 bases of the junction left unmatched.

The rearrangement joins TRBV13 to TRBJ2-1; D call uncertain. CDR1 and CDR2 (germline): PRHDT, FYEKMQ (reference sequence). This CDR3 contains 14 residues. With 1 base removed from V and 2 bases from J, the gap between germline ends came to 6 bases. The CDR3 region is CASSLDYAYNEQFF. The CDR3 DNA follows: TGTGCCAGCAGCTTAGACTACGCCTACAATGAGCAGTTCTTC.

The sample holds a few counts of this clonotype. The CDR3 sequence is CASTARGRTGGRETQYF. The CDR3, as DNA: TGTGCCAGCACCGCCCGGGGCCGGACAGGGGGGCGAGAGACCCAGTACTTC. V is TRBV12-3 or TRBV12-4 and J is TRBJ2-5, with 10 bases that match TRBD1. Losses at the gene ends were 7 bases for V and 4 bases for J; bases not matched to a gene: 15. This CDR3 has 17 residues.

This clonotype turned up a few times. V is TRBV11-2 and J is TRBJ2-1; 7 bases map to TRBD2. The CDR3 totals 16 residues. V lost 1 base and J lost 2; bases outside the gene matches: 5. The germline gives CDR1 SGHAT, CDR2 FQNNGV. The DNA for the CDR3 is TGTGCCAGCAGCTTAGGTAGCGGGTTCACCTACAATGAGCAGTTCTTC. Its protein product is CASSLGSGFTYNEQFF.

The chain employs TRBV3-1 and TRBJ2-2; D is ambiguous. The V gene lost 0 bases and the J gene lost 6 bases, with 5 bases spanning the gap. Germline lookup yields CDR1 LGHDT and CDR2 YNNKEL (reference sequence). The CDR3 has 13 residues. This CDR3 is CASSQEAPGELFF. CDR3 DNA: TGTGCCAGCAGCCAAGAGGCTCCCGGGGAGCTGTTTTTT.

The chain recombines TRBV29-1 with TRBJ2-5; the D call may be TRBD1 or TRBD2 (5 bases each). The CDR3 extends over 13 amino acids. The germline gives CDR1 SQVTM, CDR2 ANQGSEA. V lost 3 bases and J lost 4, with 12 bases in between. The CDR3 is CSVENDGTETQYF. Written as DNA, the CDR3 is TGCAGCGTTGAGAATGACGGGACAGAGACCCAGTACTTC.

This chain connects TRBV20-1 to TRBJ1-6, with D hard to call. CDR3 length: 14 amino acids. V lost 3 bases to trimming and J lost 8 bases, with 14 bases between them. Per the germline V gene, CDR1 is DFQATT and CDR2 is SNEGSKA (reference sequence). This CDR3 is CSARVGSGDSPLHF. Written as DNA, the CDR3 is TGCAGTGCTAGGGTTGGCTCCGGGGATTCACCCCTCCACTTT.

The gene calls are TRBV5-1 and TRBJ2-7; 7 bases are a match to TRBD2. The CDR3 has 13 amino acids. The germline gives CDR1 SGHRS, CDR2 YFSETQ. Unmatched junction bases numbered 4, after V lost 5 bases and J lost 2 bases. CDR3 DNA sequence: TGCGCCAGCAGGCCCAGCGGGACCTACGAGCAGTACTTC. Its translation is CASRPSGTYEQYF. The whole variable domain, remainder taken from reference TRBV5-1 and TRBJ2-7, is KAGVTQTPRYLIKTRGQQVTLSCSPISGHRSVSWYQQTPGQGLQFLFEYFSETQRNKGNFPGRFSGRQFSNSRSEMNVSTLELGDSALYLCASRPSGTYEQYFGPGTRLTVT.

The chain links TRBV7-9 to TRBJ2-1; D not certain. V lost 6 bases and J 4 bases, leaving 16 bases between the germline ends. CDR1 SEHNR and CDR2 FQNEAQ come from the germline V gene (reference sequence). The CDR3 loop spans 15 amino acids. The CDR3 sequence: CASSLGYDGYNEQFF. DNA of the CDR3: TGTGCCAGCAGTCTAGGGTACGACGGATACAATGAGCAGTTCTTC.

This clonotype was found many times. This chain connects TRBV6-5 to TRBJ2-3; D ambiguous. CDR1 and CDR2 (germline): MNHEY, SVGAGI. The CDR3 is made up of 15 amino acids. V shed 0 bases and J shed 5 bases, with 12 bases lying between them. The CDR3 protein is CASSYSRFPGDTQYF. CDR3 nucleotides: TGTGCCAGCAGTTACTCGCGTTTCCCTGGAGATACGCAGTATTTT.

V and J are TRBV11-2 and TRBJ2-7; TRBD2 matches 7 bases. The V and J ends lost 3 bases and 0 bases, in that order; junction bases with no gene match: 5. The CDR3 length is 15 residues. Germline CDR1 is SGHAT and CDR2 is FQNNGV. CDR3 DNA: TGTGCCAGCAGCTTGCCGGGCGGGAGCTCCTACGAGCAGTACTTC. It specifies CASSLPGGSSYEQYF.